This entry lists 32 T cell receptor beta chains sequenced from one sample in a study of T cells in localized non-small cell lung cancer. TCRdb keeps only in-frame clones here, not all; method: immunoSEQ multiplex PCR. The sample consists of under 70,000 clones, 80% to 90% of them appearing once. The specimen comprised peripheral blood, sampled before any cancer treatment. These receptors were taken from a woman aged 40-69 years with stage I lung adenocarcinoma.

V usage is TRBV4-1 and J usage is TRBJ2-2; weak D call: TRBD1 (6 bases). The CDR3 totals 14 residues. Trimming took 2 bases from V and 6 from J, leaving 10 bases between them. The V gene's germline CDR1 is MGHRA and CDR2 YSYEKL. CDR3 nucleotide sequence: TGCGCCAGCAGCCAACAGGGGTCGCCCGGGGAGCTGTTTTTT. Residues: CASSQQGSPGELFF.

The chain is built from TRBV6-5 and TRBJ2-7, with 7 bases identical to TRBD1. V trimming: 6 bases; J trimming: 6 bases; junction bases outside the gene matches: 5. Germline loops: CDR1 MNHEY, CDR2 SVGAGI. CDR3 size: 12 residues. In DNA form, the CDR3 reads TGTGCCAGCAGCGAAACAGGGGTCGAGCAGTACTTC. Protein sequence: CASSETGVEQYF.

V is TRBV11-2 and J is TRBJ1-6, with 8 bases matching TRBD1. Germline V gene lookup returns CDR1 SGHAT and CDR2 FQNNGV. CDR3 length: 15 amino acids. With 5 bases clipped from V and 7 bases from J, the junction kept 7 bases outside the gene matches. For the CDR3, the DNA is TGTGCCAGCAGCCCCGACAGGGGCATCAATTCACCCCTCCACTTT. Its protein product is CASSPDRGINSPLHF.

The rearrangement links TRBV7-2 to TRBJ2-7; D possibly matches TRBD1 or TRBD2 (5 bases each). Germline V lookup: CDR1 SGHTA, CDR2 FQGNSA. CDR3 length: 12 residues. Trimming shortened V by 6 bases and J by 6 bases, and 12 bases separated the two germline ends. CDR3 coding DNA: TGTGCCAGCAGTTCGGGGCGGGCCGAGCAGTACTTC. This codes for CASSSGRAEQYF.

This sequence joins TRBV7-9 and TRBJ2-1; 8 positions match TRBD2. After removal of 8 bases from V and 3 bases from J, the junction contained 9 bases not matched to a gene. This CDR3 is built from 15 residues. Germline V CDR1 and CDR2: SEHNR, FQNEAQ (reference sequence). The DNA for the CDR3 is TGTGCCAGCTCCCCACCGGGACTAGGCTACAATGAGCAGTTCTTC. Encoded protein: CASSPPGLGYNEQFF.

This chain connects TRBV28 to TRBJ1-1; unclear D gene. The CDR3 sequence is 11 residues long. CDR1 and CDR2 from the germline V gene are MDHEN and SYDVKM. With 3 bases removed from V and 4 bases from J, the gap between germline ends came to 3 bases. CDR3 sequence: CASSFGTEAFF. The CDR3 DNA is TGTGCCAGCAGTTTTGGCACTGAAGCTTTCTTT.

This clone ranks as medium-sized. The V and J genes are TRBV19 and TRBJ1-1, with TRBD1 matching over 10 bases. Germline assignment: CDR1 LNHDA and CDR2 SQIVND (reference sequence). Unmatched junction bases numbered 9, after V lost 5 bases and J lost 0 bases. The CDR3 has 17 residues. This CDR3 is CASSQTTGGALNTEAFF. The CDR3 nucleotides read TGTGCCAGTAGTCAGACGACAGGGGGCGCTTTGAACACTGAAGCTTTCTTT.

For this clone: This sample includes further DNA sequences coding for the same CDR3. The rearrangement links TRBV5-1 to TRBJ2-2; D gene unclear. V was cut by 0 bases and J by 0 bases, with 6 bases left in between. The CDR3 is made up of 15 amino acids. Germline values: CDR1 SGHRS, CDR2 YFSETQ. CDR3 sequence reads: CASSLDSSNTGELFF. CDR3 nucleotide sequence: TGCGCCAGCAGCTTGGACAGTTCGAACACCGGGGAGCTGTTTTTT.

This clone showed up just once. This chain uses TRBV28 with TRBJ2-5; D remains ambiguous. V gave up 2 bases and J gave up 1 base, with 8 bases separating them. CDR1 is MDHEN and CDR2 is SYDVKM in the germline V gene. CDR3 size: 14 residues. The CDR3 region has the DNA TGTGCCAGCAGTTTAGGTGACATCCAAGAGACCCAGTACTTC. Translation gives CASSLGDIQETQYF.

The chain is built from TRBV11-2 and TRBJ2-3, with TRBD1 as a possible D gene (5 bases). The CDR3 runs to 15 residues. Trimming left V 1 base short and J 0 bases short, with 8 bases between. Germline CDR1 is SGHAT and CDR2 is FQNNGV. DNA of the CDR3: TGTGCCAGCAGCTTAGGACAGTTAAGCACAGATACGCAGTATTTT. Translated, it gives CASSLGQLSTDTQYF.

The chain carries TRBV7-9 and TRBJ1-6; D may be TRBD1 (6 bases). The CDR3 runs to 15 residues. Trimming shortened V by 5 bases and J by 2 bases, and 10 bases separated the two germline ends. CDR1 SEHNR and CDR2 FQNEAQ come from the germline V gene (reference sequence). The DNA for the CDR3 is TGTGCCAGCAGCCCGACAGGTACCTATAATTCACCCCTCCACTTT. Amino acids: CASSPTGTYNSPLHF.

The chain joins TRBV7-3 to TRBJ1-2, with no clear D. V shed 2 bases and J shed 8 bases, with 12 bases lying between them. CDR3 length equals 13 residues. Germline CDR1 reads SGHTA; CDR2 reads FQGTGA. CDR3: CASSLLRADGYTF. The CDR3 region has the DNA TGTGCCAGCAGCTTATTGCGGGCGGACGGCTACACCTTC.

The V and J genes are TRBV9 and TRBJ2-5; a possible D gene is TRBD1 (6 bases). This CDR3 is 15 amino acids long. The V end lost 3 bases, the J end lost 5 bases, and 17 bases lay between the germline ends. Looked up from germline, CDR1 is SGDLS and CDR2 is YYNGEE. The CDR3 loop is CASSGSTGYGETQYF. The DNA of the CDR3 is TGTGCCAGCAGCGGCTCCACAGGGTACGGGGAGACCCAGTACTTC.

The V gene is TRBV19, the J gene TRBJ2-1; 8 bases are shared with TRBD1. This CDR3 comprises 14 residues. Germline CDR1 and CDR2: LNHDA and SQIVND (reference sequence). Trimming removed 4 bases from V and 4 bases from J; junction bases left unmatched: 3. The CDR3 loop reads CASSRQGLYNEQFF. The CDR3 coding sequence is TGTGCCAGTAGTAGACAGGGGCTTTACAATGAGCAGTTCTTC.

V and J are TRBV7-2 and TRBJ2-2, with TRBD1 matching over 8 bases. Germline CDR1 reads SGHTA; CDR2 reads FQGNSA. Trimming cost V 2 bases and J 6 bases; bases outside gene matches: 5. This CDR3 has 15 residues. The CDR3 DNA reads TGTGCCAGCAGCTTAAATACAGGGGGGTCCGGGGAGCTGTTTTTT. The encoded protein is CASSLNTGGSGELFF.

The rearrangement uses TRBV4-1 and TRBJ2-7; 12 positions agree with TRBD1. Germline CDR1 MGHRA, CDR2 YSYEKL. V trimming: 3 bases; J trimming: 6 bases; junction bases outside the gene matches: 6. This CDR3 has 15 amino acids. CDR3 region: CASSHMGQGASEQYF. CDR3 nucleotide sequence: TGCGCCAGCAGCCATATGGGACAGGGGGCTAGCGAGCAGTACTTC.

CDR3 nucleotide sequence: TGTGCCAGCAGCTTGGACAGGGCCCTCTACGAGCAGTACTTC. It translates to CASSLDRALYEQYF. The V gene is TRBV5-6, the J gene TRBJ2-7; tentative D call: TRBD1 (6 bases). With 0 bases removed from V and 3 bases from J, the gap between germline ends came to 10 bases. The germline V gene encodes CDR1 SGHDT and CDR2 YYEEEE. This CDR3 contains 14 residues.

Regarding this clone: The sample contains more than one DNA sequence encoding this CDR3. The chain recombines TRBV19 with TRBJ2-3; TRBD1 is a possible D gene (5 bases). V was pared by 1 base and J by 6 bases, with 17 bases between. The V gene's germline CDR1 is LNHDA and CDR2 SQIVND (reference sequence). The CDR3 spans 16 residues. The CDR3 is CASSIGLAGPADTQYF. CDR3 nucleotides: TGTGCCAGTAGTATAGGTCTGGCAGGGCCCGCGGATACGCAGTATTTT.

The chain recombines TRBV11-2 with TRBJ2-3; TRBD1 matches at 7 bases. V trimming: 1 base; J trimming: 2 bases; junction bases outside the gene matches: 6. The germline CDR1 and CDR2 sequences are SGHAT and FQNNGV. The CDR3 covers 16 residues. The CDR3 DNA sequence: TGTGCCAGCAGCTTAGGGGCACAGGGGATCACAGATACGCAGTATTTT. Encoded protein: CASSLGAQGITDTQYF.

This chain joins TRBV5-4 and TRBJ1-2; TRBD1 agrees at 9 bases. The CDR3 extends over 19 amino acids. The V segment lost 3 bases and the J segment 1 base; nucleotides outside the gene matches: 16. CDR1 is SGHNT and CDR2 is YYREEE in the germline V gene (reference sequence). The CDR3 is CASSSGRSGTGTFNYGYTF. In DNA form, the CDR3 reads TGTGCCAGCAGCTCGGGGAGATCCGGGACAGGGACCTTTAACTATGGCTACACCTTC.

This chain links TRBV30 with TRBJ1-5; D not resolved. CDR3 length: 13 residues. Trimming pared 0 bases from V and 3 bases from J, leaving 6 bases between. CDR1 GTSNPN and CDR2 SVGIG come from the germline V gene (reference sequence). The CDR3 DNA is TGTGCCTGGAGTGTATCTACCAATCAGCCCCAGCATTTT. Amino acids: CAWSVSTNQPQHF.

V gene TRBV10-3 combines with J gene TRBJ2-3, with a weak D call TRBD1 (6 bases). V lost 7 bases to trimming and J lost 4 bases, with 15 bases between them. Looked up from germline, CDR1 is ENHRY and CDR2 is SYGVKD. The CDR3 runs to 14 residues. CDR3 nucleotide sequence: TGTGCCATCAAATGGACAGTGGACGCAGATACGCAGTATTTT. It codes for CAIKWTVDADTQYF.

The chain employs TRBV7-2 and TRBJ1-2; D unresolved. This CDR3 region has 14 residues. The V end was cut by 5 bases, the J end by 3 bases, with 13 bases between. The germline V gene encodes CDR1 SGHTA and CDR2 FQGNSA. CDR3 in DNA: TGTGCCAGCAGCCCGCCGAGAATAGACTATGGCTACACCTTC. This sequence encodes CASSPPRIDYGYTF.

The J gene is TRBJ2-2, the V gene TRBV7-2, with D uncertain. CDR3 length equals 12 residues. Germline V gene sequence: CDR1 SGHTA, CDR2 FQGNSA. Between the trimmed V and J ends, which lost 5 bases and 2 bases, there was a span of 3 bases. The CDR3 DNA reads TGTGCCAGCAGCCACAACACCGGGGAGCTGTTTTTT. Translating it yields CASSHNTGELFF.

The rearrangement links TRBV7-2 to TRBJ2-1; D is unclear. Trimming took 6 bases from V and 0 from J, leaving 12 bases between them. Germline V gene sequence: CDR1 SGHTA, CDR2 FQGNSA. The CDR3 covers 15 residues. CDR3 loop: CASSPGESSYNEQFF. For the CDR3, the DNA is TGTGCCAGCAGTCCAGGCGAGAGCTCCTACAATGAGCAGTTCTTC.

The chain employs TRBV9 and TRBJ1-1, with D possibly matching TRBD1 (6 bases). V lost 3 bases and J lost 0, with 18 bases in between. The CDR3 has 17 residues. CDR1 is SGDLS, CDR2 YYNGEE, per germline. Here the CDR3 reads CASSAPRGGPVNTEAFF. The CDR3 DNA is TGTGCCAGCAGCGCCCCAAGGGGGGGACCGGTGAACACTGAAGCTTTCTTT.

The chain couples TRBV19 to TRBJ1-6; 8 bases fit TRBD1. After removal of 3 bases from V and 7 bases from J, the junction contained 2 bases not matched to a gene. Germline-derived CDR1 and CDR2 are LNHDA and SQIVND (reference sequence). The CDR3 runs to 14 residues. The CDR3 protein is CASSIQGANSPLHF. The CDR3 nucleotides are TGTGCCAGTAGTATTCAGGGGGCGAATTCACCCCTCCACTTT.

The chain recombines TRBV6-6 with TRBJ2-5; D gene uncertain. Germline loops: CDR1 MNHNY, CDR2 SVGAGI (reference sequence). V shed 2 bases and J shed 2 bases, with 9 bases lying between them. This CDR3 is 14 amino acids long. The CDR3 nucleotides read TGTGCCAGCAGTTACGGTATAGTTCAAGAGACCCAGTACTTC. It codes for CASSYGIVQETQYF.

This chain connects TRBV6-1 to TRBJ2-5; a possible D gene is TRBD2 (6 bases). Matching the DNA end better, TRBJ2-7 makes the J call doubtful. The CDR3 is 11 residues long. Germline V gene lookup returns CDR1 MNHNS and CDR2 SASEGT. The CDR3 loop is CASDRGLEQYF. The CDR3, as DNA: TGTGCCAGCGACCGGGGACTCGAGCAGTACTTC.

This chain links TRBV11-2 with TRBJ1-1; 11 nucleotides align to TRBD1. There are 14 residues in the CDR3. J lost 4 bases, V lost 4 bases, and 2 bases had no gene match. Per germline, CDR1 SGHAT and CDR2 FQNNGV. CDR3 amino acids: CASSWDRGGTEAFF. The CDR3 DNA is TGTGCCAGCAGCTGGGACAGGGGGGGCACTGAAGCTTTCTTT.

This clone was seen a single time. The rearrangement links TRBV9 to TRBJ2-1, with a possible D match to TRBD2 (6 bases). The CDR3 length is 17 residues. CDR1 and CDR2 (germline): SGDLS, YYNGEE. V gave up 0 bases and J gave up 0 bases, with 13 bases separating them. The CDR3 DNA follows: TGTGCCAGCAGCGTAGCCCCGCCCGGGAGCTCCTACAATGAGCAGTTCTTC. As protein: CASSVAPPGSSYNEQFF.

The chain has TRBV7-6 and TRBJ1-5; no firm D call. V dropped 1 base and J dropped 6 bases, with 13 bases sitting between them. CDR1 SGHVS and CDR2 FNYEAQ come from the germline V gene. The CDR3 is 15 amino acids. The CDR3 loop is CASSLGGFQSQPQHF. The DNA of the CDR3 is TGTGCCAGCAGCTTAGGAGGTTTCCAATCTCAGCCCCAGCATTTT.